What follows is one T cell receptor beta chain and its context. The antigen is undetermined. This entry belongs to a study of cytomegalovirus exposure and HLA in healthy donors. Study-level background: As an earlier analysis found, some 180 million T cells yielded fewer than 130 million unique TCR beta sequences.

Researchers ran the PCR with 60 Vbeta and 13 Jbeta primers. Produced via immunoSEQ multiplex PCR; TCRdb's table is partial and in-frame only. The profile shows approximately 160,000 clones, roughly 80% of them singletons. Overall study findings and caveats: Rarity marked most TCR sequences, yet some public TCRs occurred in many donors.

J gave up 3 bases and V 3 bases, and 3 bases lay outside the gene matches. CDR1 SNHLY and CDR2 FYNNEI come from the germline V gene. This CDR3 has 15 residues. Sequencing was performed on PBMCs. The receptor comes from a human donor in good health. The rearrangement joins TRBV2 to TRBJ2-1; 9 positions agree with TRBD2. DNA of the CDR3: TGTGCCAGCAGTGAGCGGGGGGGCCTCTACAATGAGCAGTTCTTC. This codes for CASSERGGLYNEQFF.